This T cell receptor (beta chain) was identified in a study of PD-L1 blockade in urothelial cancer. The assay was immunoSEQ multiplex PCR, and TCRdb's table has in-frame clones only and misses some. The sample records 120,000 or so clones, more than 70% being singletons. Trimming removed 0 bases from V and 0 bases from J, with 10 bases in between. CDR3 length equals 15 residues. From germline, CDR1 is GTSNPN and CDR2 SVGIG (reference sequence). Regarding time point: peripheral blood 6 weeks after treatment start. The number of samples from each patient was between 1 and 8, taken pretreatment and on-treatment.

The specimen comprised PBMCs, sampled around atezolizumab (anti-PD-L1) treatment. The source of this sequence is a man aged 50 to 59 with urothelial cancer. V gene TRBV30 combines with J gene TRBJ2-3; maybe TRBD1 (6 bases). DNA of the CDR3: TGTGCCTGGAGTGTACCGGGACATAGCACAGATACGCAGTATTTT. It translates to CAWSVPGHSTDTQYF.